This is a list of T cell receptor beta chains from one sample in a study of T cells after yellow fever vaccination. Each CDR3 protein is one row after TCRdb ran MiXCR on the 5' RACE reads. The top ten hold 2.9% of the sample, which has over 150,000 distinct CDR3 sequences, approximately 6.2% seen once. This specimen was CD4+ T cells sorted from PBMCs, taken on the day of the first yellow fever vaccination. Receptor source: a young man who received the YFV17D yellow fever vaccine. Both conserved end residues are part of each CDR3. D genes are given only for firm matches. A clone size is listed for some rows: how often the clone was seen (once, few, many), or a class if it is expanded.

V gene,clone size,J gene,D gene,CDR3 DNA,CDR3 protein
TRBV7-2,many,TRBJ2-1,NA,TGTGCCAGCAGCTTGACGATTGACAATGAGCAGTTCTTC,CASSLTIDNEQFF
TRBV2,many,TRBJ2-1,NA,TGTGCCAGCAGTGCCACCTACAATGAGCAGTTCTTC,CASSATYNEQFF
TRBV6-6,many,TRBJ1-1,NA,TGTGCCAGCATCAGGGAGGTGCGGGCTTTCTTT,CASIREVRAFF
TRBV29-1,many,TRBJ2-5,NA,TGCAGCGTTCCCCGGGCAGCTCGCGAGACCCAGTACTTC,CSVPRAARETQYF
TRBV6-5,few,TRBJ1-1,NA,TGTGCCAGCAGTGCCATGAACACTGAAGCTTTCTTT,CASSAMNTEAFF
TRBV24-1,many,TRBJ2-2,NA,TGTGCCACCAGTGATACATTTTACGCAGGGAGCACCGGGGAGCTGTTTTTT,CATSDTFYAGSTGELFF
TRBV15,NA,TRBJ1-5,NA,TGTGCCACCAGCCCCGGCGACAGTGGAAGAGAGCCCCAGCATTTT,CATSPGDSGREPQHF
TRBV5-1,many,TRBJ2-7,TRBD1,TGCGCCAGCCAACCGGGACAGGGCCACGAGCAGTACTTC,CASQPGQGHEQYF
TRBV27,many,TRBJ2-3,NA,TGTGCCAGCAGTTTAACCGCAGGGGACGTGAGGACAGATACGCAGTATTTT,CASSLTAGDVRTDTQYF
TRBV10-3,many,TRBJ2-3,TRBD2,TGTGCCACCCGACCGGGACTAGCGGGGGGCACAGATACGCAGTATTTT,CATRPGLAGGTDTQYF
TRBV12-3/TRBV12-4,few,TRBJ1-1,NA,TGTGCCAGCAGCCGTACCGAGGGCGGGACTGAAGCTTTCTTT,CASSRTEGGTEAFF
TRBV30,NA,TRBJ1-1,NA,TGTGCCTGGAGCCCCCTCGCGGACAGTATGAAATCTTTCTTT,CAWSPLADSMKSFF
TRBV5-4,NA,TRBJ2-3,TRBD2,TGTGCCAGCAGCGTGAAACTAGCGGGGGGCACAGATACGCAGTATTTT,CASSVKLAGGTDTQYF
TRBV5-1,many,TRBJ2-5,NA,TGCGCCAGCAGCGGATACGGGGGGCCCGGAGAGACCCAGTACTTC,CASSGYGGPGETQYF
TRBV5-1,many,TRBJ2-1,NA,TGCGCCAGCAGCTTGGTAGGGTCGTACAATGAGCAGTTCTTC,CASSLVGSYNEQFF
TRBV5-1,few,TRBJ2-5,TRBD2,TGCGCCAGCAGCCTGGTAGCGGGGAGCCAAGAGACCCAGTACTTC,CASSLVAGSQETQYF
TRBV6-5,many,TRBJ2-3,NA,TGTGCCAGCAGTTACTCGGATAGATTAGGCGATACGCAGTATTTT,CASSYSDRLGDTQYF
TRBV20-1,many,TRBJ2-7,NA,TGCAGTACGGGACCGGAGTTTGGGGAGCAGTACTTC,CSTGPEFGEQYF
TRBV12-3/TRBV12-4,many,TRBJ2-7,NA,TGTGCCAGCAGTTTAGGGCAGGTCTTTTTGAAGCAGTACTTC,CASSLGQVFLKQYF
TRBV12-3/TRBV12-4,many,TRBJ1-3,TRBD1,TGTGCCAGCTGTCCGGGACAGGGAGTAATTGGTGGAAACACCATATATTTT,CASCPGQGVIGGNTIYF
TRBV12-3/TRBV12-4,few,TRBJ2-2,NA,TGTGCCAGCAGCCCTGTCGGCGGGGAGCTGTTTTTT,CASSPVGGELFF
TRBV12-3/TRBV12-4,NA,TRBJ2-6,NA,TGTGCCAGCAGTTTAGCTTCTCGGGGCCTGATTATCTCTGGGGCCAACGTCCTGACTTTC,CASSLASRGLIISGANVLTF
TRBV7-2,few,TRBJ2-5,TRBD2,TGTGCCAGCAGCTTAGCGCTTCTAGCGGGGGGAGGTTGGGAGACCCAGTACTTC,CASSLALLAGGGWETQYF
TRBV28,NA,TRBJ2-3,TRBD1,TGTGCCAGCAGTTTCTCCGACAGGGGTGATACGCAGTATTTT,CASSFSDRGDTQYF
TRBV20-1,few,TRBJ2-7,NA,TGCAGTGCTCGCGTGGATTTCCGAACCTACGAGCAGTACTTC,CSARVDFRTYEQYF
TRBV20-1,many,TRBJ2-2,NA,TGCAGTGCTAGTCCTGGGGAGACTAGAGCTGCCGGGGAGCTGTTTTTT,CSASPGETRAAGELFF
TRBV2,few,TRBJ2-1,NA,TGTGCCAGTGACACAATCCCCGTTGGGGAGCAGTTCTTC,CASDTIPVGEQFF
TRBV5-1,many,TRBJ1-6,NA,TGCGCCAGCAGCTTGGGACAACCCGGGAATAATTCACCCCTCCACTTT,CASSLGQPGNNSPLHF
TRBV2,many,TRBJ2-1,TRBD2,TGTGCCAGCAGTGACCGAGCGGGGGTGGAGGAGCAGTTCTTC,CASSDRAGVEEQFF
TRBV20-1,NA,TRBJ2-3,TRBD2,TGCAGTGCTATGGGCCGTGTGACTAGCGGGGGGCCAGATACGCAGTATTTT,CSAMGRVTSGGPDTQYF
TRBV12-3/TRBV12-4,many,TRBJ2-2,NA,TGTGCCAGCACGCCAACAGCGAACACCGGGGAGCTGTTTTTT,CASTPTANTGELFF
TRBV7-8,few,TRBJ1-6,NA,TGTGCCAGCAGCTTAGGGGCTTTGAGCTCCTATAATTCACCCCTCCACTTT,CASSLGALSSYNSPLHF
TRBV7-3,NA,TRBJ2-7,NA,TGTGCCAGCAGCTTGTGGCAAGTGGGAGCTTACGAGCAGTACTTC,CASSLWQVGAYEQYF
TRBV5-1,many,TRBJ2-6,NA,TGCGCCAGCAGCTTCCTCGGAGGGGGCACTGGGGCCAACGTCCTGACTTTC,CASSFLGGGTGANVLTF
TRBV24-1,many,TRBJ2-3,TRBD1,TGTGCCACCAGTGATTTTGGACAGGGCACAGATACGCAGTATTTT,CATSDFGQGTDTQYF
TRBV7-2,many,TRBJ2-5,TRBD2,TGTGCCAGCAGCTACCAGCGGGGGGGTGGGGAGACCCAGTACTTC,CASSYQRGGGETQYF
TRBV10-3,many,TRBJ2-1,TRBD2,TGTGCCATCAGAGGGACTAGGGGAGACAATGAGCAGTTCTTC,CAIRGTRGDNEQFF
TRBV6-2/TRBV6-3,many,TRBJ1-1,NA,TGTGCCAGCCGGGACCCGAACACTGAAGCTTTCTTT,CASRDPNTEAFF
TRBV6-2/TRBV6-3,many,TRBJ2-7,NA,TGTGCCAGCAGTTACTCGATAACAGGGAGAGGCGAGCAGTACTTC,CASSYSITGRGEQYF
TRBV20-1,many,TRBJ2-4,NA,TGCAGTGCTAGAGATCTGCCGCGAAACATTCAGTACTTC,CSARDLPRNIQYF
TRBV20-1,few,TRBJ1-1,NA,TGCAGTGCTAGAGACGGGTTGAAGAACACTGAAGCTTTCTTT,CSARDGLKNTEAFF
TRBV5-1,many,TRBJ2-1,TRBD2,TGCGCCAGCAGCACGGGGGGCTCCTACAATGAGCAGTTCTTC,CASSTGGSYNEQFF
TRBV6-6,many,TRBJ2-7,NA,TGTGCCACCTCGGGGGCGGGGGACGAGCAGTACTTC,CATSGAGDEQYF
TRBV28,few,TRBJ1-3,NA,TGTGCCAGCAAGTGGCAGGCGAATCGCGACACCATATATTTT,CASKWQANRDTIYF
TRBV7-6,many,TRBJ2-5,NA,TGTGCCAGCAGCTTAAGGCCACCACCCCTAGGGGAGACCCAGTACTTC,CASSLRPPPLGETQYF
TRBV7-9,few,TRBJ2-1,TRBD2,TGTGCCAGCAGCTTACCAGCGGGGACCGCTTACAATGAGCAGTTCTTC,CASSLPAGTAYNEQFF
TRBV20-1,many,TRBJ1-5,NA,TGCAGTGCTAGGGGCGGAGCAAAGCAGCCCCAGCATTTT,CSARGGAKQPQHF
TRBV6-2/TRBV6-3,few,TRBJ2-7,NA,TGTGCCAGCAGTAACCCCCGCGGGGGCTTAGAAGAGCAGTACTTC,CASSNPRGGLEEQYF
TRBV6-2/TRBV6-3,few,TRBJ1-4,NA,TGTGCCAGCAGTTACCGGGTCCCGAGCGAAAAACTGTTTTTT,CASSYRVPSEKLFF
TRBV6-5,NA,TRBJ1-5,NA,TGTGCCAGCAGTCAGGACGGTTATCAGCCCCAGCATTTT,CASSQDGYQPQHF
TRBV7-8,many,TRBJ2-5,TRBD2,TGTGCCAGCAGCTTATCTACGGGAGGGGAGACCCAGCACTTC,CASSLSTGGETQHF
TRBV5-1,few,TRBJ1-1,NA,TGCGCCAGCAGCTCAAGGCCCGTCATGAACACTGAAGCTTTCTTT,CASSSRPVMNTEAFF
TRBV7-9,many,TRBJ1-6,NA,TGTGCCAGCAGCTTTCTCGGGTCACCCCTCCACTTT,CASSFLGSPLHF
TRBV7-6,many,TRBJ2-7,TRBD1,TGTGCCAGCAGCTTAGTTCAAGGACAGGGCGAGCAGTACTTC,CASSLVQGQGEQYF
TRBV7-3,many,TRBJ2-1,TRBD1,TGTGCCAGCAGCTTAACGGTGGGACAGGGGGCAGGGAATGAGCAGTTCTTC,CASSLTVGQGAGNEQFF